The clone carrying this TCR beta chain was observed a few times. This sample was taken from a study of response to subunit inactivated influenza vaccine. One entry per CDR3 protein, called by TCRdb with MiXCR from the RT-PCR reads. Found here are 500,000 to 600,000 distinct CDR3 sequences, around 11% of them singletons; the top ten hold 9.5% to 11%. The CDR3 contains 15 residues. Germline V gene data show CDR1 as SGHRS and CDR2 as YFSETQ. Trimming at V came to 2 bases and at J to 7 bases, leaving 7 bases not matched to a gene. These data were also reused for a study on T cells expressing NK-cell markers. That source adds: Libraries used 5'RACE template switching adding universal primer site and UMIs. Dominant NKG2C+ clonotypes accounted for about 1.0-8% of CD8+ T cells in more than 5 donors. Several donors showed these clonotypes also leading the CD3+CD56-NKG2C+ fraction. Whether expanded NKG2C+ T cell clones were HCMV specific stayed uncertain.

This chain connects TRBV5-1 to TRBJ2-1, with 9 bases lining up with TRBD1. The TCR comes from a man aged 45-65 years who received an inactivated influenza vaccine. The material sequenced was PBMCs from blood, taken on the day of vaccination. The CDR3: CASSLGQGRANEQFF. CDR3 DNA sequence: TGCGCCAGCAGCTTAGGACAGGGGAGGGCTAATGAGCAGTTCTTC.